A few counts support the clone carrying this TCR beta chain. Its antigen is not known. This sample was included in a study of T cells in Graves' hyperthyroidism and ophthalmopathy. General study findings and limits: A model of 13 V-J pairs discriminated ophthalmopathy from stable hyperthyroidism. Prediction of ophthalmopathy progression came a median approximately 6.6 months pre-onset. Most clonotypes that expanded in the thyroid above 0.001 also showed up in blood.

The length of the CDR3 is 12 residues. Trimming left V 0 bases short and J 4 bases short, with 3 bases between. Germline CDR1 KGHSY, CDR2 FQNENV. Diagnosis relied on clinical symptoms, serum thyroxine and TRAb, thyroid ultrasound and orbital computed tomography. The investigators amplified TCR beta CDR3 regions from RNA transcripts. The HTBI primer set drove a first-round RT-PCR of the TCR CDR3. TCRdb processed the multiplex PCR reads anew with MiXCR; each CDR3 protein has one entry. Of over 650,000 distinct CDR3 sequences listed, 45% are singletons. The TCR comes from an adult man with Graves' disease, either hyperthyroidism or ophthalmopathy (not recorded which). This chain connects TRBV16 to TRBJ1-2; no clear D. Sequences were obtained from peripheral blood or thyroid tissue (not recorded which). The CDR3 region has the DNA TGTGCCAGCAGCCAATCACTCTATGGCTACACCTTC. Encoded protein: CASSQSLYGYTF.